The 6 T cell receptor beta chains presented below share a single source sample, sequenced in a study of shared clonotypes between healthy human individuals. Produced via immunoSEQ multiplex PCR; TCRdb's table is partial and in-frame only. Among about 2.3 million clones listed, 80% to 95% were seen once. The sample consisted of naive CD4+ T cells from PBMCs. The sample's subset: CD45RA+ positively selected. Every receptor here comes from a man between 18 and 29 years old in good health. Some clones in this sample may be carry-over from other donors' samples.

V usage is TRBV19 and J usage is TRBJ1-2, with 7 bases matching TRBD1. CDR3 length equals 13 residues. Unmatched junction bases numbered 8, after V lost 7 bases and J lost 6 bases. Germline assignment: CDR1 LNHDA and CDR2 SQIVND (reference sequence). The DNA for the CDR3 is TGTGCCAGTACTCCCGAGGGACAGAATGGCTACACCTTC. Translation: CASTPEGQNGYTF.

The chain employs TRBV18 and TRBJ1-1, with D possibly being TRBD1 (5 bases). The V end was cut by 6 bases, the J end by 3 bases, with 14 bases between. CDR1 is KGHSH and CDR2 is LQKENI in the germline V gene. This CDR3 has 14 residues. CDR3 DNA: TGTGCCAGCTCCCCCTATGGGGGTTACACTGAAGCTTTCTTT. Translating it yields CASSPYGGYTEAFF.

This chain joins TRBV5-4 and TRBJ2-2, with D possibly TRBD1 on 5 matching bases. CDR3 length: 14 amino acids. Germline V gives CDR1 SGHNT, CDR2 YYREEE (reference sequence). The ends were cut back, 0 bases at V and 7 bases at J, with 10 bases in the middle. CDR3 loop: CASSLEQGGGELFF. In nucleotides, the CDR3 is TGTGCCAGCAGCTTGGAGCAGGGTGGCGGGGAGCTGTTTTTT.

The CDR3 coding sequence is TGTGCCAGCAGTCCCCGAGGGGTTGCGGTGAACACCGGGGAGCTGTTTTTT. It translates to CASSPRGVAVNTGELFF. The genes are TRBV27 and TRBJ2-2; D tentatively reads TRBD1 or TRBD2 (5 bases each). The CDR3 is 17 amino acids. CDR1 and CDR2 from the germline V gene are MNHEY and SMNVEV (reference sequence). Trimming removed 5 bases from V and 1 base from J, with 17 bases in between.

Written as DNA, the CDR3 is TGTGCCAGCAGCTTACTGGGGGCGCGAGAGACCCAGTACTTC. The encoded protein is CASSLLGARETQYF. The chain is built from TRBV13 and TRBJ2-5, with TRBD1 as a possible D gene (6 bases). With 2 bases removed from V and 4 bases from J, the gap between germline ends came to 11 bases. Germline V gene lookup returns CDR1 PRHDT and CDR2 FYEKMQ (reference sequence). The CDR3 loop spans 14 amino acids.

The V gene is TRBV7-3, the J gene TRBJ2-3, with unresolved D. Per germline, CDR1 SGHTA and CDR2 FQGTGA. Deletions cut 4 bases from V and 5 bases from J, with 4 bases between. The CDR3 is made up of 11 amino acids. The DNA of the CDR3 is TGTGCCAGCAGCTCTCGAGATACGCAGTATTTT. This codes for CASSSRDTQYF.